The 18 T cell receptor beta chains in this list originate from one sample, sequenced in a study of T cell responses to AZD1222 COVID-19 vaccine. Only in-frame clones appear in the TCRdb table, and some are missing; sequencing was by immunoSEQ multiplex PCR. Of 110,000 to 150,000 clones listed, about 92% were seen once; the top ten hold about 12%. Specimen: peripheral blood, collected after recovery from COVID-19. These TCRs come from an adult who had recovered from COVID-19.

The gene calls are TRBV27 and TRBJ2-6; maybe TRBD2 (5 bases). This CDR3 region has 16 residues. The V and J ends lost 6 bases and 0 bases respectively, with 12 bases between them. Germline-derived CDR1 and CDR2 are MNHEY and SMNVEV (reference sequence). The CDR3 DNA reads TGTGCCAGCAGACTTCAGGACTTCTCTGGGGCCAACGTCCTGACTTTC. Amino acid sequence: CASRLQDFSGANVLTF.

The genes are TRBV10-2 and TRBJ1-5, with TRBD1 identical over 9 bases. V trimming: 3 bases; J trimming: 5 bases; junction bases outside the gene matches: 2. The CDR3 is made up of 14 amino acids. Germline V gene data show CDR1 as WSHSY and CDR2 as SAAADI. CDR3 residues: CASSEQGADQPQHF. Here the CDR3 DNA reads TGCGCCAGCAGTGAACAGGGGGCAGATCAGCCCCAGCATTTT.

The J gene is TRBJ1-5, the V gene TRBV6-2 or TRBV6-3; D possibly corresponds to TRBD1 (5 bases). The CDR3 loop spans 18 amino acids. The germline V gene has CDR1 MNHEY and CDR2 SVGEGT. Deletions cut 2 bases from V and 3 bases from J, with 20 bases between. The DNA of the CDR3 is TGTGCCAGCAGTTACGCCTCATGGGACGGCCTCTTCAATCAGCCCCAGCATTTT. Encoded protein: CASSYASWDGLFNQPQHF.

The table lists this clone with a count of one. The chain couples TRBV29-1 to TRBJ2-1; unclear D gene. This CDR3 is 10 amino acids long. Looked up from germline, CDR1 is SQVTM and CDR2 is ANQGSEA. V shed 3 bases and J shed 9 bases, with 6 bases lying between them. The CDR3 nucleotides are TGCAGCGTTGAGAAGGGTGAGCAGTTCTTC. Its translation: CSVEKGEQFF.

This chain links TRBV22-1 with TRBJ2-7; the table assigns TRBD1, which was not confirmed against the DNA. TRBV22-1 is a recognized pseudogene. The CDR3 consists of 14 residues. CDR3 sequence reads: CPGSAQGSPYEQYF. The CDR3, as DNA: TGTCCTGGGAGCGCGCAGGGGTCACCCTACGAGCAGTACTTC.

The chain combines TRBV5-1 with TRBJ2-1; the D is unclear. Trimming shortened V by 4 bases and J by 6 bases, and 8 bases separated the two germline ends. This CDR3 is 12 amino acids long. Germline V gene lookup returns CDR1 SGHRS and CDR2 YFSETQ. CDR3 nucleotides: TGCGCCAGCAGCCTGGACCTCAATGAGCAGTTCTTC. It encodes CASSLDLNEQFF.

The V and J genes are TRBV3-1 (or the pseudogene TRBV3-2) and TRBJ2-7; 11 positions match TRBD2. This CDR3 region has 19 residues. With V trimmed by 0 bases and J by 2 bases, 12 bases remained unmatched. CDR1 and CDR2 from the germline V gene are LGHDT and YNNKEL (reference sequence). The CDR3 nucleotides are TGTGCCAGCAGCCAAGATATCGCTAGCGGGAGGCGATACGCCTACGAGCAGTACTTC. Its protein is CASSQDIASGRRYAYEQYF.

The rearrangement links TRBV5-1 to TRBJ2-3; TRBD2 might be the D (5 bases). The length of the CDR3 is 16 residues. The V end lost 0 bases, the J end lost 0 bases, and 11 bases lay between the germline ends. From germline, CDR1 is SGHRS and CDR2 YFSETQ. CDR3 sequence: CASSLGTSASTDTQYF. In DNA form, the CDR3 reads TGCGCCAGCAGCTTGGGGACTTCTGCTAGCACAGATACGCAGTATTTT.

This rearrangement joins TRBV5-4 to TRBJ2-1; TRBD1 matches at 7 bases. Germline assignment: CDR1 SGHNT and CDR2 YYREEE (reference sequence). V lost 3 bases to trimming and J lost 11 bases; unmatched junction nucleotides: 5. The CDR3 contains 12 residues. CDR3 amino acids: CASSSEDRQQFF. The CDR3 nucleotides read TGTGCCAGCAGCTCAGAGGACAGGCAGCAGTTCTTC.

V and J are TRBV28 and TRBJ1-1, with D possibly matching TRBD1 (5 bases). This CDR3 has 13 amino acids. Per the germline V gene, CDR1 is MDHEN and CDR2 is SYDVKM. V lost 11 bases and J lost 8, with 21 bases in between. The CDR3 coding sequence is TGTGCCCGCTCGCCCGGGGGGTCGTTCGAAGCTTTCTTT. It specifies CARSPGGSFEAFF.

The chain employs TRBV5-1 and TRBJ2-6; D assignment may be TRBD1 or TRBD2 (6 bases each). Germline assignment: CDR1 SGHRS and CDR2 YFSETQ. The CDR3 totals 16 residues. V was pared by 0 bases and J by 4 bases, with 11 bases between. For the CDR3, the DNA is TGCGCCAGCAGCTTGGACAGGGCGGGAGGGGCCAACGTCCTGACTTTC. Translation: CASSLDRAGGANVLTF.

V and J are TRBV3-1 (or the pseudogene TRBV3-2) and TRBJ2-3, with D perhaps matching TRBD2 (6 bases). This CDR3 region has 15 residues. The germline CDR1 and CDR2 sequences are LGHDT and YNNKEL (reference sequence). Trimming took off 3 bases at V and 2 bases at J, with 12 bases between the two ends. This CDR3 reads CASSQEGRPTDTQYF. The CDR3 DNA sequence: TGTGCCAGCAGCCAGGAGGGACGGCCCACAGATACGCAGTATTTT.

The chain joins TRBV7-2 to TRBJ2-7; possibly TRBD1 or TRBD2 for D (5 bases each). V lost 5 bases to trimming and J lost 5 bases, with 10 bases between them. Per the germline V gene, CDR1 is SGHTA and CDR2 is FQGNSA. The CDR3 length is 12 residues. CDR3 sequence reads: CASSPLGDEQYF. In nucleotides, the CDR3 is TGTGCCAGCAGCCCGCTGGGGGACGAGCAGTACTTC. The whole variable domain, filled in from reference TRBV7-2 and TRBJ2-7, reads GAGVSQSPSNKVTEKGKDVELRCDPISGHTALYWYRQSLGQGLEFLIYFQGNSAPDKSGLPSDRFSAERTGGSVSTLTIQRTQQEDSAVYLCASSPLGDEQYFGPGTRLTVT.

The J gene is TRBJ2-1, the V gene TRBV24-1, with 7 bases lining up with TRBD1. The CDR3 spans 14 residues. V shed 3 bases, J shed 5 bases, and the junction held 3 bases outside the gene matches. Germline loops: CDR1 KGHDR, CDR2 SFDVKD. The CDR3 coding sequence is TGTGCCACCAGTGATATGGACAGGAACAATGAGCAGTTCTTC. Amino acid sequence: CATSDMDRNNEQFF.

The chain combines TRBV5-1 with TRBJ2-1; 9 positions match TRBD2. The CDR3 is 16 amino acids. Trimming cost V 4 bases and J 6 bases; bases outside gene matches: 11. The germline V gene encodes CDR1 SGHRS and CDR2 YFSETQ. Here the CDR3 reads CASSEDLGTSTNEQFF. The CDR3, as DNA: TGCGCCAGCAGCGAAGATTTGGGGACTAGCACCAATGAGCAGTTCTTC.

The CDR3 spells CASSSEGFLGNIQYF. The CDR3 region has the DNA TGTGCCAGTAGTTCGGAAGGGTTTTTGGGAAACATTCAGTACTTC. The chain recombines TRBV19 with TRBJ2-4; no firm D call. Germline V lookup: CDR1 LNHDA, CDR2 SQIVND (reference sequence). V was trimmed by 5 bases and J by 6 bases, leaving 17 bases between them. The CDR3 is made up of 15 amino acids.

In DNA form, the CDR3 reads TGTGCCACCAGCAGAGAGGGACAGGGGCGGGAGCAGTACTTC. Its protein is CATSREGQGREQYF. The genes are TRBV15 and TRBJ2-7; the match to TRBD1 covers 10 bases. This CDR3 spans 14 amino acids. Germline loops: CDR1 LNHNV, CDR2 YYDKDF (reference sequence). Germline trimming cut 0 bases from V and 7 bases from J; bases unmatched to any gene: 3.

The chain uses TRBV15 and TRBJ2-7; tentative D call: TRBD2 (5 bases). Germline-derived CDR1 and CDR2 are LNHNV and YYDKDF (reference sequence). The CDR3 covers 13 residues. Trimming removed 3 bases at V and 4 bases at J, with 10 bases between. The CDR3 coding sequence is TGTGCCACCAGCAGCGGGAATCCGTACGAGCAGTACTTC. It yields the protein CATSSGNPYEQYF.